One sample yielded the 2 T cell receptor beta chains listed below, sequenced in a study of beta chain features in type 1 diabetes. Their antigen targets remain unknown. The authors reverse transcribed all of the isolated RNA, so sequencing captured expressed TCRB transcripts. Repertoires were generated with immunoSEQ multiplex PCR, while TCRdb's copy carries only in-frame clones and drops some. The table includes roughly 220,000 clones, roughly 17% detected once. Whole-study results and caveats: When Type 1 diabetes patients were examined, their TCRB CDR3s proved moderately but significantly shorter in all four CD4+ subsets.

The material sequenced was naive CD4+ T cells from blood. These receptors came from a man in his thirties or forties with type 1 diabetes.

The genes are TRBV7-2 and TRBJ2-2; 12 bases agree with TRBD2. The CDR3 is 18 amino acids. Per the germline V gene, CDR1 is SGHTA and CDR2 is FQGNSA. V trimming: 1 base; J trimming: 0 bases; junction bases outside the gene matches: 3. This CDR3 is CASSLGLAGAANTGELFF. The CDR3 DNA reads as TGTGCCAGCAGCTTAGGACTAGCGGGAGCGGCGAACACCGGGGAGCTGTTTTTT.

This clone has a handful of counts. The V gene is TRBV4-2, the J gene TRBJ2-4; possibly TRBD1 for D (5 bases). CDR1 is LGHNA and CDR2 is YNFKEQ in the germline V gene. The CDR3 contains 16 residues. Between the trimmed V and J ends, which lost 3 bases and 8 bases, there was a span of 20 bases. CDR3: CASSHDLIALGHIQYF. Here the CDR3 DNA reads TGTGCCAGCAGCCATGACCTTATCGCTTTGGGGCACATTCAGTACTTC.